A single sample gave rise to the 26 T cell receptor beta chains below, sequenced in a study of T cell clonality in common variable immunodeficiency. Data came from immunoSEQ multiplex PCR; TCRdb stores just in-frame clones and leaves some out. The specimen has 25,000 to 35,000 clones, none found just once. Sequenced material: peripheral blood mononuclear cells. All receptors derive from a person aged 18-69 years in good health.

This clone has at least ten counts. CDR3 DNA, as far as it was read: TGTGCCAGCAGCCAAGAGGAGACAGCACTCTCCTACGAG. This translates into CASSQEETALSYE. In full, the CDR3 reads CASSQEETALSYEQYF. The V and J genes are TRBV4-2 and TRBJ2-7, with a tentative D call TRBD1 (5 bases). Sequencing ends 3 residues short of the CDR3 end; the germline J gene provides the rest. This CDR3 has 16 amino acids. V was pared by 0 bases and J by 0 bases, with 12 bases between. Germline CDR1 reads LGHNA; CDR2 reads YNFKEQ.

This clone has ten or more counts. The read ends 3 residues early relative to the CDR3; the germline J gene fills the gap. The chain links TRBV20-1 to TRBJ1-2, with D hard to call. V was cut by 0 bases and J by 4 bases, with 12 bases left in between. The CDR3 is 14 amino acids. CDR1 and CDR2 (germline): DFQATT, SNEGSKA (reference sequence). The CDR3 sequence: CSARDSRRPYGYTF. Incomplete CDR3 DNA: TGCAGTGCTAGAGATAGCCGCCGGCCCTATGGC.

This clone was recorded at least ten times. The read ends 3 residues before the CDR3 terminus; that terminus is restored from the germline J gene. The chain recombines TRBV11-3 with TRBJ2-7, with D unclear. This CDR3 has 15 residues. From germline, CDR1 is SGHNT and CDR2 YENEEA. V shed 5 bases and J shed 3 bases, with 17 bases lying between them. CDR3 in amino acids: CASSPTPDSRYEQYF. The sequenced CDR3 bases are TGTGCCAGCAGCCCGACACCCGATTCCCGCTACGAG.

This clone was seen repeatedly, ten times or more. Read coverage stops 3 residues before the CDR3 terminus; the germline J gene supplies the remainder. The V call is TRBV20-1, the J call TRBJ2-7; 8 bases align to TRBD2. Germline CDR1 reads DFQATT; CDR2 reads SNEGSKA (reference sequence). Unmatched junction bases numbered 10, after V lost 5 bases and J lost 1 base. The CDR3 has 15 residues. The CDR3 sequence: CSAPTHGGDSYEQYF. Incomplete CDR3 DNA: TGCAGTGCTCCGACCCACGGGGGGGATTCCTACGAG.

This clone was recorded at least ten times. The CDR3 extends 3 residues past the end of the read, so its final part is completed from the germline J gene. The chain employs TRBV7-2 and TRBJ1-1; D not certain. This CDR3 spans 13 amino acids. Germline CDR1 and CDR2: SGHTA and FQGNSA. V was shortened by 5 bases and J by 1 base, with 8 bases between the two germline ends. CDR3 sequence: CASSRPGNTEAFF. The covered CDR3 bases are TGTGCCAGCAGCAGACCAGGGAACACTGAA.

This clone has a count of ten or more. The read is 3 residues too short to cover the CDR3 end, so that end is filled in from the germline J gene. The chain links TRBV7-9 to TRBJ2-1; TRBD2 matches at 10 bases. The CDR3 has 15 residues. V was pared by 5 bases and J by 7 bases, with 8 bases of the junction left unmatched. Looked up from germline, CDR1 is SEHNR and CDR2 is FQNEAQ (reference sequence). The CDR3 bases that were read are TGTGCCAGCAGCCTCGAGCTAGCGGGGGAGAATGAG. This codes for CASSLELAGENE. The whole CDR3 sequence reads CASSLELAGENEQFF.

This clone came up many times. The sequence runs out 3 residues before the end of the CDR3; the remainder is reconstructed from the germline J gene. V gene TRBV2 combines with J gene TRBJ1-2, with 7 bases that match TRBD1. There are 13 residues in the CDR3. V shed 9 bases and J 7 bases; nucleotides not matched to a gene: 11. Germline V gives CDR1 SNHLY, CDR2 FYNNEI. The covered CDR3 bases are TGTGCCAGGACAGGGTCGGCTGAGGCTGGC. It specifies CARTGSAEAG. The whole CDR3 sequence reads CARTGSAEAGYTF.

This clone was counted ten times or more. The CDR3 end is not reached by the read, which stops 3 residues before it; the germline J gene fills it in. The chain is built from TRBV20-1 and TRBJ2-4, with TRBD1 matching over 9 bases. CDR1 and CDR2 from the germline V gene are DFQATT and SNEGSKA (reference sequence). The CDR3 length is 15 residues. The CDR3 is CSAILGTGFEETQYF. The sequenced part of the CDR3 DNA is TGCAGTGCTATCCTCGGGACAGGGTTTGAAGAGACT.

This clone was detected only a few times. The observed sequence ends 3 residues before the CDR3 terminus, with the missing tail filled in from the germline J gene. The rearrangement uses TRBV2 and TRBJ1-2; the D gene is possibly TRBD1 (5 bases). In germline, CDR1 is SNHLY, CDR2 FYNNEI. The CDR3 spans 14 residues. CDR3 in amino acids: CASRPGTSGVDYTF. CDR3 DNA, as far as it was read: TGTGCCAGCAGGCCCGGGACTAGCGGGGTCGAC.

This clone was seen repeatedly, ten times or more. The part of the CDR3 DNA that was read is TGTGCCAGCAGTGTCGGGACAGGGGGCAACTACAATGAG. The encoded protein is CASSVGTGGNYNE. The complete CDR3 sequence is CASSVGTGGNYNEYTF. The chain combines TRBV6-1 with TRBJ1-2; 12 nucleotides line up with TRBD1. Sequencing ends 3 residues short of the CDR3 end; the germline J gene provides the rest. In germline, CDR1 is MNHNS, CDR2 SASEGT. CDR3 length: 16 residues.

This clone has a count of ten or more. The part of the CDR3 DNA that was read is TGTGCCAGCAGCTCGTCAACAAGTAGCGGGACCGGGGAG. Encoded protein: CASSSSTSSGTGE. The entire CDR3 reads CASSSSTSSGTGELFF. The rearrangement links TRBV5-4 to TRBJ2-2, with TRBD2 identical over 7 bases. From the germline J gene comes the end of the CDR3, since the read stops 3 residues before it. The CDR3 loop spans 16 amino acids. J lost 5 bases, V lost 3 bases, and 10 bases had no gene match. Germline values: CDR1 SGHNT, CDR2 YYREEE (reference sequence).

This clone was seen at least ten times. The CDR3 is cut off 3 residues early in the read; its end comes from the germline J gene. V and J are TRBV15 and TRBJ2-5, with D maybe TRBD1 (5 bases). Germline assignment: CDR1 LNHNV and CDR2 YYDKDF (reference sequence). V dropped 2 bases and J dropped 5 bases, with 15 bases sitting between them. The CDR3 totals 15 residues. The sequenced CDR3 bases are TGTGCCACCAGCAGAATTTCAGGGTCCGTGGAGACC. It codes for CATSRISGSVET. The full CDR3 reads CATSRISGSVETQYF.

This clone showed up many times. The CDR3 end lies 3 residues beyond the end of the read and is filled in from the germline J gene. V usage is TRBV19 and J usage is TRBJ1-1; the D is unclear. Per the germline V gene, CDR1 is LNHDA and CDR2 is SQIVND (reference sequence). CDR3 length: 13 residues. The sequenced part of the CDR3 DNA is TGTGCCAGTAGTCATGTGTCCCTTCGGGAA. This translates into CASSHVSLRE. In full, the CDR3 reads CASSHVSLREAFF.

There are many counts of this clone. The read terminates 3 residues before the CDR3 end, so the remaining end is supplied by the germline J gene. The V gene is TRBV5-1, the J gene TRBJ2-1, with unresolved D. CDR3 length equals 15 residues. Trimming removed 1 base from V and 0 bases from J, with 8 bases in between. The germline V gene has CDR1 SGHRS and CDR2 YFSETQ. The DNA read from the CDR3 is TGCGCCAGCAGCTTGACTGGTAGCTCCTACAATGAG. It yields the protein CASSLTGSSYNE. In full, the CDR3 reads CASSLTGSSYNEQFF. Supplemented by reference TRBV5-1 and TRBJ2-1, the full variable domain reads KAGVTQTPRYLIKTRGQQVTLSCSPISGHRSVSWYQQTPGQGLQFLFEYFSETQRNKGNFPGRFSGRQFSNSRSEMNVSTLELGDSALYLCASSLTGSSYNEQFFGPGTRLTVL.

This clone was counted between two and nine times. The read halts 3 residues ahead of the CDR3 end, with the missing end drawn from the germline J gene. The chain uses TRBV7-2 and TRBJ2-4; D is possibly TRBD1 (7 bases). The CDR3 is 15 amino acids. The germline V gene encodes CDR1 SGHTA and CDR2 FQGNSA. CDR3 bases read: TGTGCCAGCAGCTTAGCGCGGGACAGTTGGTATGGT. Protein: CASSLARDSWYG. The full CDR3 is CASSLARDSWYGQYF. The variable domain in full, completed from reference TRBV7-2 and TRBJ2-4, reads GAGVSQSPSNKVTEKGKDVELRCDPISGHTALYWYRQSLGQGLEFLIYFQGNSAPDKSGLPSDRFSAERTGGSVSTLTIQRTQQEDSAVYLCASSLARDSWYGQYFGAGTRLSVL.

Ten or more counts support this clone. Sequencing ends 3 residues short of the CDR3 end; the germline J gene provides the rest. This chain links TRBV4-2 with TRBJ2-4; D gene uncertain. The CDR3 covers 15 residues. The V end was cut by 4 bases, the J end by 0 bases, with 10 bases between. Germline-derived CDR1 and CDR2 are LGHNA and YNFKEQ. CDR3 sequence: CASSRLTLAKNIQYF. The CDR3 DNA, read in part, is TGTGCCAGCAGCCGACTGACCCTAGCCAAAAACATT.

There are many counts of this clone. The CDR3 end falls 3 residues outside the read, so it is completed with the germline J gene. The chain employs TRBV20-1 and TRBJ2-7, with TRBD2 as a possible D gene (6 bases). Germline CDR1 is DFQATT and CDR2 is SNEGSKA (reference sequence). The CDR3 is made up of 15 amino acids. V was shortened by 6 bases and J by 4 bases, with 22 bases between the two germline ends. The chain's CDR3 is CSASGSGAGGYEQYF. The part of the CDR3 DNA that was read is TGCAGTGCGAGCGGTTCGGGAGCCGGCGGGTACGAG.

This clone occurred many times. The CDR3 sequence: CASSLPTSGAYTDTQYF. The part of the CDR3 DNA that was read is TGCGCCAGCAGCTTGCCGACTAGCGGGGCTTACACAGATACG. V gene TRBV5-1 combines with J gene TRBJ2-3; 11 bases line up with TRBD2. The read finishes 3 residues shy of the CDR3 end, and the germline J gene is used to complete it. Trimming took 1 base from V and 2 from J; bases not matched to a gene: 6. Germline CDR1 is SGHRS and CDR2 is YFSETQ. CDR3 size: 17 residues.

Ten or more counts support this clone. The read ends 3 residues before the CDR3 terminus; that terminus is restored from the germline J gene. V gene TRBV20-1 combines with J gene TRBJ2-1; 8 bases line up with TRBD1. This CDR3 spans 13 amino acids. CDR1 is DFQATT and CDR2 is SNEGSKA in the germline V gene (reference sequence). V was clipped by 5 bases and J by 4 bases; unmatched bases: 4. The CDR3 region is CSARDRRYNEQFF. The CDR3 bases that were read are TGCAGTGCTCGGGACAGGAGATACAATGAG.

The table lists this clone with many counts. The sequence runs out 3 residues before the end of the CDR3; the remainder is reconstructed from the germline J gene. This sequence joins TRBV2 and TRBJ2-1, with 10 positions matching TRBD1. CDR1 is SNHLY and CDR2 is FYNNEI in the germline V gene. The trim removed 8 bases at V and 4 bases at J, leaving 2 bases unmatched. The CDR3 has 13 amino acids. The DNA read from the CDR3 is TGTGCCAGCGGGGACAGGGGATACAATGAG. It is translated as CASGDRGYNE. The whole CDR3 reads CASGDRGYNEQFF.

This clone was detected only a few times. With the read ending 3 residues before the CDR3 end, the germline J gene is used to fill in that end. V and J are TRBV20-1 and TRBJ2-5; 9 bases are shared with TRBD1. The CDR3 is 12 amino acids. Germline CDR1 and CDR2: DFQATT and SNEGSKA (reference sequence). The sequenced part of the CDR3 DNA is TGCGGTGGGCGGACAGGGGCGGAGACC. It is translated as CGGRTGAET. The CDR3 as a whole reads CGGRTGAETQYF.

The table lists this clone with many counts. The missing CDR3 end, 3 residues past where the read stops, is filled in from the germline J gene. The chain employs TRBV5-8 and TRBJ2-3, with 10 bases aligning to TRBD1. V dropped 3 bases and J dropped 3; count of bases not matched to a gene: 1. Germline V gives CDR1 SGHTS, CDR2 YDEGEE. CDR3 length: 14 amino acids. The sequenced part of the CDR3 DNA is TGTGCCAGCAGCTGGGACAGGGGAACAGATACG. Protein: CASSWDRGTDT. The entire CDR3 reads CASSWDRGTDTQYF.

This clone has a count of ten or more. Sequencing ends 3 residues short of the CDR3 end; the germline J gene provides the rest. The rearrangement uses TRBV2 and TRBJ1-5; D may be TRBD1 (5 bases). Germline values: CDR1 SNHLY, CDR2 FYNNEI. The CDR3 runs to 14 residues. With 5 bases removed from V and 2 bases from J, the gap between germline ends came to 10 bases. The CDR3 bases that were read are TGTGCCAGCAGTTTCAGGGTTGGCAATCAGCCC. It is translated as CASSFRVGNQP. The whole CDR3 reads CASSFRVGNQPQHF.

This clone was seen only a few times. CDR3 bases read: TGTGCCAGCAGGCTACCAGGAGAACCG. Amino acid sequence: CASRLPGEP. The CDR3 in its entirety is CASRLPGEPLFF. This chain uses TRBV2 with TRBJ2-2; D is unresolved. Sequencing ends 3 residues short of the CDR3 end; the germline J gene provides the rest. CDR3 length: 12 amino acids. Germline V CDR1 and CDR2: SNHLY, FYNNEI.

In its sample, this clone was seen many times. The read falls 3 residues short of the CDR3 end, and the missing part is taken from the germline J gene. The rearrangement uses TRBV5-1 and TRBJ2-1, with D tentatively TRBD2 (5 bases). Trimming left V 5 bases short and J 5 bases short, with 17 bases between. CDR1 SGHRS and CDR2 YFSETQ come from the germline V gene. The CDR3 length is 15 residues. CDR3 sequence reads: CASRSIATTDNEQFF. CDR3 DNA (partial): TGCGCCAGCAGATCGATAGCGACCACAGACAATGAG.

A word on this clone: Read coverage stops 3 residues before the CDR3 terminus; the germline J gene supplies the remainder. This sequence joins TRBV7-8 and TRBJ2-2; 7 bases align to TRBD1. The germline V gene has CDR1 SGHVS and CDR2 FQNEAQ. This CDR3 contains 16 residues. After removal of 6 bases from V and 2 bases from J, the junction contained 9 bases not matched to a gene. The CDR3 is CASRTAGTANTGELFF. The sequenced part of the CDR3 DNA is TGTGCCAGCAGAACGGCCGGGACAGCTAACACCGGGGAG.